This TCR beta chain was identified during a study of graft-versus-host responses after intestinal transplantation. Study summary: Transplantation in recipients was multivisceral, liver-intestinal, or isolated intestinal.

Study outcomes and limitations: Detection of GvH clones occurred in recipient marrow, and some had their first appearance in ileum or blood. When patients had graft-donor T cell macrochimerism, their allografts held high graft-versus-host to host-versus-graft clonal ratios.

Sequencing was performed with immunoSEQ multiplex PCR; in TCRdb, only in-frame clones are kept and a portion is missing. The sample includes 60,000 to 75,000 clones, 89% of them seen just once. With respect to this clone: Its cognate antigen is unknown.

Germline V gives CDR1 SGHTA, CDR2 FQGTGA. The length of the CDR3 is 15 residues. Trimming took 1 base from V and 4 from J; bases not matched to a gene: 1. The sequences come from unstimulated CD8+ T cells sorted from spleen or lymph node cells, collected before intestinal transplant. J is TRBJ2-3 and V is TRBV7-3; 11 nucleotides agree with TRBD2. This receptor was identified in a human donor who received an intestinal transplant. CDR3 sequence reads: CASSLKLAGADTQYF. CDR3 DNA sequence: TGTGCCAGCAGCTTAAAACTAGCGGGAGCAGATACGCAGTATTTT.